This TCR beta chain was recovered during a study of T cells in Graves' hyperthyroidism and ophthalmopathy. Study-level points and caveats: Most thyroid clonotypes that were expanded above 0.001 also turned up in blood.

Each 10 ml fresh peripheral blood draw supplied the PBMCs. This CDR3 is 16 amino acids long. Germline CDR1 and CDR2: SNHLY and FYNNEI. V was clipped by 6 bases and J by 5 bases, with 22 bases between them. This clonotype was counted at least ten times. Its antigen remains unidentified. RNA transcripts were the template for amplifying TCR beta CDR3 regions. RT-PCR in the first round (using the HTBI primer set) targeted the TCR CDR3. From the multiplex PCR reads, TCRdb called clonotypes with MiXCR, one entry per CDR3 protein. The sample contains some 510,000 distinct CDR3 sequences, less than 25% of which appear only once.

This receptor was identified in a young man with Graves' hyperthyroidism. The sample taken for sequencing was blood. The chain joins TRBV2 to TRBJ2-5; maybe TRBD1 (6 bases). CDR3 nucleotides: TGTGCCAGCAGACCCACCCCGGAGCAGGGGCCGGAGACCCAGTACTTC. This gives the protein CASRPTPEQGPETQYF.